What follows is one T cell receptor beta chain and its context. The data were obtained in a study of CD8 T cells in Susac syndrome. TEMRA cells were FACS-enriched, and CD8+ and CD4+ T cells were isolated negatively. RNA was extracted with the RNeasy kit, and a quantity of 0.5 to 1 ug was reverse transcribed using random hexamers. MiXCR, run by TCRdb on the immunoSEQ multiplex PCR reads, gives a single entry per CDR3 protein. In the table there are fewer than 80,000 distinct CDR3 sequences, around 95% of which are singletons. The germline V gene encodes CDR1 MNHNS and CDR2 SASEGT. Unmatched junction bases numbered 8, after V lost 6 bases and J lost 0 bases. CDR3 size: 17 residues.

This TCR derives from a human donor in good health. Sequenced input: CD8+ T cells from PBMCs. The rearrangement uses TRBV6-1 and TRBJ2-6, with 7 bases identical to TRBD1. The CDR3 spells CASRRDSPLSGANVLTF. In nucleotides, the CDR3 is TGTGCCAGCAGGAGGGACAGCCCTCTCTCTGGGGCCAACGTCCTGACTTTC.